This TCR beta chain was captured in a study of blood T cell repertoires in COVID-19. Original methodology: Amplifying reference gene primers gave estimates of nucleated cell counts. Clones were sequenced by immunoSEQ multiplex PCR, and TCRdb holds only the in-frame ones, with some missing. That table is the source of V, J and clone size, and D and trimming were worked out from the DNA. This sample has about 67,000 clones, with approximately 87% found just once. CDR3 length: 14 residues. Germline values: CDR1 MNHEY, CDR2 SVGAGI. V was clipped by 6 bases and J by 4 bases; unmatched bases: 6. The sequenced sample consisted of peripheral blood. V and J are TRBV6-5 and TRBJ2-4, with TRBD1 matching 7 bases. This clonotype was obtained from a man aged 50-60 years with active COVID-19. The CDR3 protein is CASSRMGQKNIQYF. In DNA, the CDR3 is TGTGCCAGCAGCCGAATGGGACAGAAAAACATTCAGTACTTC.